This T cell receptor beta chain was found in a study of blood T cell repertoires in COVID-19. Across the study: Acute and convalescent COVID-19 samples came from the United States, Italy and Spain. T cells, B-cell-depleted T cells, or PBMCs provided the cDNA or gDNA that served as material.

Here immunoSEQ multiplex PCR was the method, and the copy in TCRdb shows in-frame clones only, minus some. The table lists approximately 150,000 clones, about 87% of them singletons. This study enrolled people aged about 18 to 100 from around 26 US geographic areas. Allocation to cohorts depended on clinical history reported by the participants. The ends were cut back, 0 bases at V and 5 bases at J, with 18 bases in the middle. The V gene's germline CDR1 is SGHAT and CDR2 FQNNGV. The CDR3 covers 17 residues. The sequenced sample was PBMCs or T cells enriched from blood (not recorded which). The TCR sequence derives from a man aged 60-69 years who had recovered from COVID-19. The rearrangement links TRBV11-2 to TRBJ2-3; D may be TRBD2 (5 bases). The CDR3 DNA follows: TGTGCCAGCAGCTTAGATTATACTAGGTTTTTCCAAGATACGCAGTATTTT. Translation: CASSLDYTRFFQDTQYF.